The next 16 T cell receptor beta chains were all read from a single sample in a study of shared clonotypes between healthy human individuals. Naive CD8 cells lacked CD45RO, underwent positive selection for CCR7 and left out terminally differentiated effector memory CD45RA+ cells. TCRdb's copy holds only in-frame clones and misses some; the assay was immunoSEQ multiplex PCR. The sample consists of about 2.1 million clones, 85% to 95% of them appearing once. The sample comprised naive CD8+ T cells from PBMCs. These receptors were taken from a man aged 18-30 years in good health. Some clones in this sample may be carry-over from other donors' samples.

The rearrangement uses TRBV4-1 and TRBJ2-7; no clear D. The CDR3 is 13 amino acids. The germline gives CDR1 MGHRA, CDR2 YSYEKL. The V end lost 3 bases, the J end lost 2 bases, and 8 bases lay between the germline ends. CDR3 DNA: TGCGCCAGCAGCCAGTCCCTTACCTACGAGCAGTACTTC. Protein product: CASSQSLTYEQYF.

The gene calls are TRBV6-1 and TRBJ1-4; 8 bases match TRBD1. Germline V gene data show CDR1 as MNHNS and CDR2 as SASEGT. V was clipped by 8 bases and J by 4 bases; unmatched bases: 3. This CDR3 comprises 13 residues. CDR3 residues: CASRDRHNEKLFF. The CDR3 DNA sequence: TGTGCCAGCCGGGACAGGCATAATGAAAAACTGTTTTTT.

V gene TRBV6-6 combines with J gene TRBJ2-7; 7 nucleotides match TRBD2. V trimming: 0 bases; J trimming: 4 bases; junction bases outside the gene matches: 3. The CDR3 consists of 14 residues. Germline CDR1 reads MNHNY; CDR2 reads SVGAGI (reference sequence). DNA for the CDR3: TGTGCCAGCAGTTACTCGCGGGAGCTTTACGAGCAGTACTTC. Amino acids: CASSYSRELYEQYF.

The CDR3 reads CASRDRVEDTQYF. CDR3 coding DNA: TGTGCCAGCAGGGACAGGGTTGAAGATACGCAGTATTTT. The rearrangement uses TRBV11-2 and TRBJ2-3, with 8 bases lining up with TRBD1. Losses at the gene ends were 6 bases for V and 5 bases for J; bases not matched to a gene: 4. Per germline, CDR1 SGHAT and CDR2 FQNNGV. CDR3 length: 13 residues.

The chain joins TRBV28 to TRBJ2-2; tentatively, D is TRBD2 (5 bases). V shed 4 bases and J shed 1 base, with 10 bases lying between them. From germline, CDR1 is MDHEN and CDR2 SYDVKM. This CDR3 comprises 15 residues. CDR3 nucleotides: TGTGCCAGCAGTTCCTGGCGGGTGAACACCGGGGAGCTGTTTTTT. Encoded protein: CASSSWRVNTGELFF.

The chain combines TRBV27 with TRBJ2-7; D is unresolved. V was trimmed by 2 bases and J by 2 bases, leaving 7 bases between them. Germline CDR1 is MNHEY and CDR2 is SMNVEV (reference sequence). CDR3 length: 13 residues. CDR3 loop: CASSLRPTYEQYF. For the CDR3, the DNA is TGTGCCAGCAGTTTAAGGCCTACCTACGAGCAGTACTTC.

The chain links TRBV11-1 to TRBJ2-7; D might be TRBD1 or TRBD2, each matching 6 bases. The CDR3 length is 15 residues. V was pared by 5 bases and J by 4 bases, with 18 bases between. The germline V gene has CDR1 SGHAT and CDR2 FQDESV (reference sequence). DNA for the CDR3: TGTGCCAGCAGCCCTTACGGGGGCGAAGGGTACGAGCAGTACTTC. This codes for CASSPYGGEGYEQYF.

This clone showed up just once. The chain links TRBV7-9 to TRBJ2-2; possibly TRBD2 for D (5 bases). Trimming left V 7 bases short and J 3 bases short, with 12 bases between. The CDR3 is 14 residues long. CDR1 and CDR2 (germline): SEHNR, FQNEAQ (reference sequence). The CDR3 reads CASTPLRDTGELFF. The CDR3 region has the DNA TGTGCCAGCACCCCCCTGCGGGACACCGGGGAGCTGTTTTTT.

This chain joins TRBV4-2 and TRBJ2-3; 8 bases map to TRBD2. This CDR3 has 17 residues. V lost 4 bases, J lost 3 bases, and 12 bases stayed unmatched. Germline loops: CDR1 LGHNA, CDR2 YNFKEQ. CDR3 sequence reads: CASSPLLQREITDTQYF. The CDR3 bases are TGTGCCAGCAGCCCCCTACTACAGCGGGAGATAACAGATACGCAGTATTTT.

The chain couples TRBV7-2 to TRBJ1-3, with 8 positions matching TRBD1. The CDR3 spans 19 residues. Germline-derived CDR1 and CDR2 are SGHTA and FQGNSA. Germline trimming cut 1 base from V and 2 bases from J; bases unmatched to any gene: 13. CDR3 amino acids: CASSLDLIAGTGPGNTIYF. The CDR3 DNA is TGTGCCAGCAGCTTAGATCTTATCGCAGGGACAGGCCCTGGAAACACCATATATTTT. The full variable domain, completed using reference TRBV7-2 and TRBJ1-3, is GAGVSQSPSNKVTEKGKDVELRCDPISGHTALYWYRQSLGQGLEFLIYFQGNSAPDKSGLPSDRFSAERTGGSVSTLTIQRTQQEDSAVYLCASSLDLIAGTGPGNTIYFGEGSWLTVV.

Comments on this clone: The same CDR3 is also encoded by other DNA sequences in this sample. The chain joins TRBV5-6 to TRBJ2-2; D remains ambiguous. The ends were cut back, 0 bases at V and 1 base at J, with 4 bases in the middle. Per germline, CDR1 SGHDT and CDR2 YYEEEE. This CDR3 spans 14 amino acids. The CDR3 nucleotides are TGTGCCAGCAGCTTGGCAGTGAACACCGGGGAGCTGTTTTTT. It codes for CASSLAVNTGELFF.

The chain couples TRBV6-5 to TRBJ2-7, with 10 bases identical to TRBD1. The V segment lost 5 bases and the J segment 4 bases; nucleotides outside the gene matches: 8. The CDR3 runs 15 residues. CDR1 is MNHEY, CDR2 SVGAGI, per germline. CDR3 in amino acids: CASSPIRTGGYEQYF. CDR3 nucleotide sequence: TGTGCCAGCAGTCCAATCCGGACAGGGGGATACGAGCAGTACTTC.

The J gene is TRBJ2-7, the V gene TRBV28; 7 bases fit TRBD2. The junction had 6 bases not matched to a gene; V was cut back by 4 bases and J by 6 bases. The CDR3 sequence is 13 residues long. Germline values: CDR1 MDHEN, CDR2 SYDVKM. The chain's CDR3 is CASSSLASGEQYF. The CDR3 DNA reads TGTGCCAGCAGTTCCCTTGCTAGCGGCGAGCAGTACTTC. Complete variable domain (other parts from reference TRBV28 and TRBJ2-7): DVKVTQSSRYLVKRTGEKVFLECVQDMDHENMFWYRQDPGLGLRLIYFSYDVKMKEKGDIPEGYSVSREKKERFSLILESASTNQTSMYLCASSSLASGEQYFGPGTRLTVT.

The chain couples TRBV6-6 to TRBJ1-1; D perhaps matches TRBD1 (6 bases). The ends were cut back, 4 bases at V and 6 bases at J, with 12 bases in the middle. From germline, CDR1 is MNHNY and CDR2 SVGAGI (reference sequence). The CDR3 consists of 13 residues. CDR3 coding DNA: TGTGCCAGCAGTTCCATCGGACAGTCTGAAGCTTTCTTT. Translation gives CASSSIGQSEAFF.

The gene calls are TRBV27 and TRBJ1-4; TRBD1 matches 8 bases. J lost 8 bases, V lost 3 bases, and 8 bases had no gene match. The CDR3 contains 15 residues. Germline assignment: CDR1 MNHEY and CDR2 SMNVEV (reference sequence). The CDR3 region has the DNA TGTGCCAGCAGTTTCCCGGACAGGGACGGAGAAAAACTGTTTTTT. Its protein product is CASSFPDRDGEKLFF.

The chain carries TRBV19 and TRBJ1-5; unclear D gene. Between the trimmed V and J ends, which lost 3 bases and 3 bases, there was a span of 9 bases. CDR3 length: 14 amino acids. Germline V gene sequence: CDR1 LNHDA, CDR2 SQIVND (reference sequence). The CDR3 protein is CASSIKILNQPQHF. In DNA, the CDR3 is TGTGCCAGTAGTATTAAGATCCTCAATCAGCCCCAGCATTTT.